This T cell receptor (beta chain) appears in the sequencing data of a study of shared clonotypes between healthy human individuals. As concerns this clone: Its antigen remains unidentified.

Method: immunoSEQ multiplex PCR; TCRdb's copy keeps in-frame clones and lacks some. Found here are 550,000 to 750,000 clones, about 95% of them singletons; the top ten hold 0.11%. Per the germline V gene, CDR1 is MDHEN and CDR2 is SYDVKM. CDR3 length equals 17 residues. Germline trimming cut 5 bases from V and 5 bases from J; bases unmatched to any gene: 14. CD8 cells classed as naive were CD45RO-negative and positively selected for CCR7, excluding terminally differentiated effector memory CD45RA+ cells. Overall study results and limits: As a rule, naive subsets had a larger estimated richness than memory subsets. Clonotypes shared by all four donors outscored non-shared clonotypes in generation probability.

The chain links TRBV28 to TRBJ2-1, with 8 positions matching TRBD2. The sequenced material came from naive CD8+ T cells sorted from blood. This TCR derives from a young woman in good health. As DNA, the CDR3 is TGTGCCAGCAGTAGGCTAGCGGGTCCCAGGGGTAACAATGAGCAGTTCTTC. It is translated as CASSRLAGPRGNNEQFF. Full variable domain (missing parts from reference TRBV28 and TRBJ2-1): DVKVTQSSRYLVKRTGEKVFLECVQDMDHENMFWYRQDPGLGLRLIYFSYDVKMKEKGDIPEGYSVSREKKERFSLILESASTNQTSMYLCASSRLAGPRGNNEQFFGPGTRLTVL.